This TCR beta chain is drawn from a study of blood T cell repertoires in COVID-19. Overall study context: The origin of the acute and convalescent COVID-19 samples was the United States, Italy and Spain.

Clones were read by immunoSEQ multiplex PCR, and TCRdb kept only the in-frame ones, dropping some. This sample carries 170,000 or so clones, 65% to 90% of them seen once, and the ten largest clones take about 1.6%. Looked up from germline, CDR1 is MGHDK and CDR2 is SYGVNS. Losses at the gene ends were 4 bases for V and 9 bases for J; bases not matched to a gene: 5. The CDR3 loop spans 15 amino acids. The TCR comes from a human donor in a cohort sampled during active COVID-19. V is TRBV25-1 and J is TRBJ1-6; 11 positions agree with TRBD1. Sequenced material: peripheral blood. CDR3 sequence reads: CASSARDRGFSPLHF. Written as DNA, the CDR3 is TGTGCCAGCAGTGCCCGGGACAGGGGGTTTTCACCCCTCCACTTT.